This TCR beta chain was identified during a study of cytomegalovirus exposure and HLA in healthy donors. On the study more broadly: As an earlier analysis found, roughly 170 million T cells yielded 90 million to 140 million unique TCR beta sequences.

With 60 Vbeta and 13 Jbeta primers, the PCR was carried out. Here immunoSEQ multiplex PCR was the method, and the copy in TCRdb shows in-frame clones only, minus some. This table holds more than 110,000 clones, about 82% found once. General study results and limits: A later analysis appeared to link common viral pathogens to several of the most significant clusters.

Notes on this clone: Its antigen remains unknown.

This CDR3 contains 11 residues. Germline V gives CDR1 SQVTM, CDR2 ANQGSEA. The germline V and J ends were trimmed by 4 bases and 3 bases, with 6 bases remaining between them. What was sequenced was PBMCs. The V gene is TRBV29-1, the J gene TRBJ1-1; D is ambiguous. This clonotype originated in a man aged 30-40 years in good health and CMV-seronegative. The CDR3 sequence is CSVVVHTEAFF. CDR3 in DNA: TGCAGCGTTGTAGTCCACACTGAAGCTTTCTTT.